Each of the 29 T cell receptor beta chains below was sequenced from the same sample in a study of T cell responses to AZD1222 COVID-19 vaccine. Data came from immunoSEQ multiplex PCR; TCRdb stores just in-frame clones and leaves some out. The sample records some 150,000 clones, about 87% being singletons. The source was peripheral blood, collected on day 0 of AZD1222 vaccination. The receptors come from an adult in good health.

The J gene is TRBJ2-2, the V gene TRBV5-1; 9 bases line up with TRBD1. With V trimmed by 4 bases and J by 8 bases, 6 bases remained unmatched. CDR1 is SGHRS and CDR2 is YFSETQ in the germline V gene. The length of the CDR3 is 14 residues. CDR3 region: CASSLGQGQGELFF. The CDR3 nucleotides are TGCGCCAGCAGCCTGGGACAGGGTCAAGGGGAGCTGTTTTTT.

The V gene is TRBV28, the J gene TRBJ1-2; D is ambiguous. The CDR3 sequence is 10 residues long. V lost 2 bases, J lost 6 bases, and 1 base lay in between. The germline gives CDR1 MDHEN, CDR2 SYDVKM. CDR3 sequence reads: CASSLNGYTF. For the CDR3, the DNA is TGTGCCAGCAGTTTAAATGGCTACACCTTC.

The V and J genes are TRBV6-5 and TRBJ2-1; 8 bases are a match to TRBD2. V dropped 5 bases and J dropped 16; count of bases not matched to a gene: 10. CDR3 length: 12 residues. Germline CDR1 reads MNHEY; CDR2 reads SVGAGI. The CDR3 DNA follows: TGTGCCAGCAGTCCCGCGGGAGGCGGGGTATTCTTC. It specifies CASSPAGGGVFF.

V and J are TRBV7-8 and TRBJ2-1; a weak D match, TRBD1 (6 bases). Germline CDR1 and CDR2: SGHVS and FQNEAQ. The V gene lost 5 bases and the J gene lost 4 bases, with 12 bases spanning the gap. This CDR3 has 14 residues. The chain's CDR3 is CASSPRDTYNEQFF. The DNA for the CDR3 is TGTGCCAGCAGCCCCAGGGACACTTACAATGAGCAGTTCTTC.

The V call is TRBV4-3, the J call TRBJ2-3; 9 nucleotides line up with TRBD1. CDR3 size: 17 residues. V shed 1 base and J 0 bases; nucleotides not matched to a gene: 5. Germline V gives CDR1 LGHNA, CDR2 YSLEER. The CDR3 DNA reads TGCGCCAGCAGCCAAGTCATGGGGACAGGGAGCACAGATACGCAGTATTTT. It yields the protein CASSQVMGTGSTDTQYF.

This clone was recorded a few times. The rearrangement joins TRBV7-2 to TRBJ1-2; D is possibly TRBD1 (6 bases). Germline CDR1 reads SGHTA; CDR2 reads FQGNSA. V was pared by 4 bases and J by 0 bases, with 18 bases between. This CDR3 is 17 amino acids long. For the CDR3, the DNA is TGTGCCAGCAGCTCAAGCAAGGGGGGGACCTCTAACTATGGCTACACCTTC. This encodes CASSSSKGGTSNYGYTF.

The rearrangement uses TRBV6-1 and TRBJ2-3, with D perhaps matching TRBD2 (6 bases). The CDR3 is 15 amino acids. Trimming cost V 1 base and J 0 bases, with 8 bases left between them. CDR1 MNHNS and CDR2 SASEGT come from the germline V gene. CDR3: CASSEGSGSTDTQYF. DNA for the CDR3: TGTGCCAGCAGTGAAGGGAGCGGGAGCACAGATACGCAGTATTTT.

The chain employs TRBV13 and TRBJ2-2; 12 nucleotides align to TRBD2. Trimming at V came to 3 bases and at J to 5 bases, leaving 4 bases not matched to a gene. Germline loops: CDR1 PRHDT, CDR2 FYEKMQ (reference sequence). CDR3 length equals 16 residues. The CDR3 DNA reads TGTGCCAGCAGCTTCGGGACTAGCGGGTATACCGGGGAGCTGTTTTTT. Protein: CASSFGTSGYTGELFF.

The J gene is TRBJ2-7, the V gene TRBV30; TRBD2 matches at 8 bases. Germline V lookup: CDR1 GTSNPN, CDR2 SVGIG (reference sequence). The junction had 8 bases not matched to a gene; V was cut back by 2 bases and J by 2 bases. The CDR3 covers 15 residues. CDR3 protein: CAWSRGGQGAYEQYF. The DNA for the CDR3 is TGTGCCTGGAGTCGGGGGGGACAAGGCGCCTACGAGCAGTACTTC.

The V and J genes are TRBV28 and TRBJ1-6; maybe TRBD1 (5 bases). V lost 8 bases, J lost 6 bases, and 11 bases lay in between. Germline assignment: CDR1 MDHEN and CDR2 SYDVKM. There are 13 residues in the CDR3. The chain's CDR3 is CASVTGGNSPLHF. The CDR3 DNA reads TGTGCCAGCGTAACAGGAGGTAATTCACCCCTCCACTTT.

The chain carries TRBV28 and TRBJ2-7; no clear D gene. The germline V and J ends were trimmed by 8 bases and 5 bases, with 10 bases remaining between them. The CDR3 is 11 amino acids. Germline CDR1 reads MDHEN; CDR2 reads SYDVKM. CDR3 sequence (DNA): TGTGCCAGCTTTAGCAGCAACGAGCAGTACTTC. This codes for CASFSSNEQYF.

The chain has TRBV30 and TRBJ2-1, with 8 bases aligning to TRBD2. The length of the CDR3 is 13 residues. Trimming removed 4 bases from V and 4 bases from J; junction bases left unmatched: 3. Looked up from germline, CDR1 is GTSNPN and CDR2 is SVGIG (reference sequence). The CDR3 protein is CAWTSGPYNEQFF. The CDR3 bases are TGTGCCTGGACTAGCGGGCCTTACAATGAGCAGTTCTTC.

The V call is TRBV9, the J call TRBJ1-1; 7 bases map to TRBD1. Germline CDR1 reads SGDLS; CDR2 reads YYNGEE. The CDR3 is made up of 15 amino acids. The J segment lost 3 bases and the V segment lost 3 bases, leaving 8 bases of the junction unmatched. CDR3 region: CASSARGQPDTEAFF. The CDR3 DNA follows: TGTGCCAGCAGCGCCCGGGGACAGCCTGACACTGAAGCTTTCTTT.

The genes are TRBV30 and TRBJ1-2, with a possible D match to TRBD1 (5 bases). Trimming stripped 2 bases from V and 8 bases from J, with 9 bases between. The V gene's germline CDR1 is GTSNPN and CDR2 SVGIG (reference sequence). This CDR3 has 11 amino acids. CDR3 coding DNA: TGTGCCTGGAGTCCAGGGAGCGGCTACACCTTC. This encodes CAWSPGSGYTF. Together with reference TRBV30 and TRBJ1-2, the CDR3 gives the full variable domain: SQTIHQWPATLVQPVGSPLSLECTVEGTSNPNLYWYRQAAGRGLQLLFYSVGIGQISSEVPQNLSASRPQDRQFILSSKKLLLSDSGFYLCAWSPGSGYTFGSGTRLTVV.

This rearrangement joins TRBV5-6 to TRBJ2-5, with TRBD2 identical over 8 bases. The germline gives CDR1 SGHDT, CDR2 YYEEEE. V lost 7 bases to trimming and J lost 5 bases; unmatched junction nucleotides: 7. The CDR3 length is 13 residues. CDR3 nucleotides: TGTGCCAGCGAGAAAGCGGGAGTGGAGACCCAGTACTTC. Translation gives CASEKAGVETQYF.

This chain uses TRBV27 with TRBJ1-2; no clear D gene. V lost 6 bases to trimming and J lost 4 bases, with 12 bases between them. The germline V gene has CDR1 MNHEY and CDR2 SMNVEV (reference sequence). This CDR3 spans 13 amino acids. The CDR3 DNA reads as TGTGCCAGCAGCGATGGTGGGGTCTATGGCTACACCTTC. Translating gives CASSDGGVYGYTF.

This rearrangement joins TRBV7-8 to TRBJ2-7, with 7 bases aligning to TRBD2. Unmatched junction bases numbered 13, after V lost 5 bases and J lost 3 bases. Germline CDR1 SGHVS, CDR2 FQNEAQ. This CDR3 region has 16 residues. The CDR3 loop is CASSPLTGGFYYEQYF. The CDR3 DNA follows: TGTGCCAGCAGCCCACTCACGGGGGGTTTTTACTACGAGCAGTACTTC.

The chain employs TRBV7-3 and TRBJ2-1; D is perhaps TRBD1 or TRBD2 (5 bases each). Per the germline V gene, CDR1 is SGHTA and CDR2 is FQGTGA. The V and J ends lost 2 bases and 5 bases respectively, with 31 bases between them. The CDR3 sequence is 21 residues long. The CDR3 bases are TGTGCCAGCAGCTTAGTGGGTCGGGGCCAGTCAAGACAGAGGCGGAACAATGAGCAGTTCTTC. Translating gives CASSLVGRGQSRQRRNNEQFF.

By share of the sample, this clone is medium-sized (0.01 to 0.1%). This chain uses TRBV4-1 with TRBJ2-1; the D gene is possibly TRBD2 (5 bases). Looked up from germline, CDR1 is MGHRA and CDR2 is YSYEKL. The V and J ends lost 2 bases and 2 bases respectively, with 22 bases between them. The CDR3 is made up of 19 amino acids. CDR3 protein: CASSQWPPTLKRAYNEQFF. The CDR3 bases are TGCGCCAGCAGCCAATGGCCTCCTACGCTAAAGAGGGCCTACAATGAGCAGTTCTTC.

The chain joins TRBV19 to TRBJ1-4; TRBD1 aligns across 7 bases. The germline V gene has CDR1 LNHDA and CDR2 SQIVND (reference sequence). V lost 4 bases to trimming and J lost 3 bases; unmatched junction nucleotides: 5. The CDR3 is made up of 15 amino acids. The CDR3 loop reads CASSTKTGPNEKLFF. The CDR3 DNA follows: TGTGCCAGTAGTACGAAGACAGGGCCTAATGAAAAACTGTTTTTT. The entire variable domain, with the rest obtained from reference TRBV19 and TRBJ1-4, is as follows: DGGITQSPKYLFRKEGQNVTLSCEQNLNHDAMYWYRQDPGQGLRLIYYSQIVNDFQKGDIAEGYSVSREKKESFPLTVTSAQKNPTAFYLCASSTKTGPNEKLFFGSGTQLSVL.

J is TRBJ1-4 and V is TRBV6-5; D gene unclear. Germline V gene sequence: CDR1 MNHEY, CDR2 SVGAGI. With 6 bases removed from V and 0 bases from J, the gap between germline ends came to 11 bases. The CDR3 runs to 15 residues. In nucleotides, the CDR3 is TGTGCCAGCAGCACCGACATGACAACTAATGAAAAACTGTTTTTT. This codes for CASSTDMTTNEKLFF.

CDR3 coding DNA: TGTGCCAGCTCACCACTAGAAAGGGGCTACGAGCAGTACTTC. Translation: CASSPLERGYEQYF. This chain connects TRBV18 to TRBJ2-7; perhaps TRBD1 as D (5 bases). The CDR3 runs 14 residues. Trimming took 1 base from V and 3 from J, leaving 10 bases between them. Germline CDR1 is KGHSH and CDR2 is LQKENI.

This clone was recorded once. This chain joins TRBV6-5 and TRBJ2-7; D uncertain. V was clipped by 2 bases and J by 3 bases, with 5 bases between them. The CDR3 loop spans 12 amino acids. The germline V gene encodes CDR1 MNHEY and CDR2 SVGAGI. CDR3 sequence: CASSYDVYEQYF. CDR3 sequence (DNA): TGTGCCAGCAGTTACGATGTCTACGAGCAGTACTTC.

The chain uses TRBV6-4 and TRBJ1-4; D gene uncertain. V was trimmed by 4 bases and J by 0 bases, leaving 6 bases between them. Germline V gives CDR1 MRHNA, CDR2 SNTAGT. CDR3 length equals 14 residues. CDR3 in amino acids: CASSVTATNEKLFF. The CDR3 coding sequence is TGTGCCAGCAGTGTAACCGCAACTAATGAAAAACTGTTTTTT.

This chain connects TRBV15 to TRBJ2-7; D gene unclear. Germline V CDR1 and CDR2: LNHNV, YYDKDF (reference sequence). The CDR3 extends over 14 amino acids. Trimming took 0 bases from V and 6 from J, leaving 12 bases between them. This CDR3 is CATSREPDQREQYF. CDR3 bases: TGTGCCACCAGCAGAGAGCCGGACCAGCGCGAGCAGTACTTC.

The rearrangement joins TRBV27 to TRBJ2-7; no clear D gene. The CDR3 length is 13 residues. Germline loops: CDR1 MNHEY, CDR2 SMNVEV (reference sequence). V lost 3 bases, J lost 0 bases, and 6 bases lay in between. CDR3 region: CASSFGRSYEQYF. DNA of the CDR3: TGTGCCAGCAGTTTCGGCCGCTCCTACGAGCAGTACTTC.

V is TRBV9 and J is TRBJ2-2; maybe TRBD2 (6 bases). The CDR3 spans 12 residues. V was pared by 5 bases and J by 8 bases, with 10 bases between. Germline-derived CDR1 and CDR2 are SGDLS and YYNGEE. The CDR3 loop is CASSGLAGELFF. The CDR3 coding sequence is TGTGCCAGCAGTGGTCTAGCGGGGGAGCTGTTTTTT.

The chain carries TRBV11-2 and TRBJ2-7, with D perhaps given as TRBD1 or TRBD2 (5 bases each). The germline gives CDR1 SGHAT, CDR2 FQNNGV. CDR3 size: 15 residues. Trimming shortened V by 5 bases and J by 6 bases, and 20 bases separated the two germline ends. The CDR3 sequence is CASSLTGDPLGEQYF. As DNA, the CDR3 is TGTGCCAGCAGCCTTACCGGGGACCCCCTAGGCGAGCAGTACTTC.

The chain has TRBV7-2 and TRBJ1-1; 7 bases agree with TRBD1. CDR3 size: 15 residues. Trimming took 6 bases from V and 0 from J; bases not matched to a gene: 7. CDR1 and CDR2 (germline): SGHTA, FQGNSA. The DNA for the CDR3 is TGTGCCAGCAGGTTGGGACAGAATATGAACACTGAAGCTTTCTTT. This encodes CASRLGQNMNTEAFF.